Listed below are T cell receptor beta chains from one sample, sequenced in a study of T cells in localized non-small cell lung cancer. Only in-frame clones appear in the TCRdb table, and some are missing; sequencing was by immunoSEQ multiplex PCR. The sample gives some 21,000 clones, just over 90% of which show up once; 6.9% is in the top ten. This material consisted of peripheral blood, taken before any cancer treatment. These receptors were obtained from a woman aged 40 to 75 with stage I lung adenocarcinoma. CDR3s include the opening cysteine and the closing phenylalanine or tryptophan. D genes are given only for firm matches. The size of a clone is reported for some rows only, either as once, few or many, or as a class for expanded clones.

J,D,V,size,DNA,CDR3
TRBJ2-2,TRBD1,TRBV5-1,.,TGCGCCAGCAGCCTCGGGACAGGGGGGAACACCGGGGAGCTGTTTTTT,CASSLGTGGNTGELFF
TRBJ2-3,.,TRBV28,.,TGTGCCAGCAGTTTATTGAACACAGATACGCAGTATTTT,CASSLLNTDTQYF
TRBJ2-5,.,TRBV7-2,.,TGTGCCAGCAGCTTCTTGGGGAGGCAAGAGACCCAGTACTTC,CASSFLGRQETQYF
TRBJ1-2,TRBD1,TRBV6-1,few,TGTGCCAGCAGTGAAGCGAGGGTGGGAGGGGGCGCTTATGGCTACACCTTC,CASSEARVGGGAYGYTF
TRBJ1-4,.,TRBV7-8,.,TGTGCCAGCAGCTCCCGGGGAGGGGGAGAAAAACTGTTTTTT,CASSSRGGGEKLFF
TRBJ1-1,.,TRBV4-1,once,TGCGCCAGCAGCCAAGAAGGGTGGGGCACTGAAGCTTTCTTT,CASSQEGWGTEAFF
TRBJ1-1,.,TRBV27,once,TGTGCCAGCAGTTTCGGGACCTACCCCAGCGAAGCTTTCTTT,CASSFGTYPSEAFF
TRBJ1-4,.,TRBV28,.,TGTGCCAGCAGTTTATTCGAAAAACTGTTTTTT,CASSLFEKLFF
TRBJ1-2,TRBD1,TRBV11-2,.,TGTGCCAGCAGCTTAGACTCCGGGACAGGATATGGCTACACCTTC,CASSLDSGTGYGYTF
TRBJ2-3,TRBD2,TRBV7-2,.,TGTGCCAGCAGCTTAGCTAGCGGGATTGATACGCAGTATTTT,CASSLASGIDTQYF
TRBJ2-7,TRBD1,TRBV7-6,.,TGTGCCAGCAGCTTAACCGGGACAGGGGCATACGAGCAGTACTTC,CASSLTGTGAYEQYF
TRBJ2-7,.,TRBV7-9,.,TGTGCCAGCAGCCACTCCGGGACACCCTACGAGCAGTACTTC,CASSHSGTPYEQYF
TRBJ2-1,.,TRBV29-1,.,TGCAGCGTTGAAGATATAGGAGGGGTTCCCTTATACAATGAGCAGTTCTTC,CSVEDIGGVPLYNEQFF
TRBJ2-3,.,TRBV7-9,.,TGTGCCAGCAGCTTACTCGTCGGAGCTAGCACAGATACGCAGTATTTT,CASSLLVGASTDTQYF
TRBJ2-3,.,TRBV9,.,TGTGCCAGCAGCGTCCAGCTCACAGATACGCAGTATTTT,CASSVQLTDTQYF
TRBJ1-5,.,TRBV5-8,.,TGTGCCAGCAGCTTGAACAATCCCCAGCCCCAGCATTTT,CASSLNNPQPQHF
TRBJ1-1,.,TRBV5-1,few,TGCGCCAGCAGCTTGCGGGGGGCAGGAGCTGAAGCTTTCTTT,CASSLRGAGAEAFF
TRBJ2-2,.,TRBV11-3,.,TGTGCCAGCAGCTTAGTAGCAGTCGGGGAGCTGTTTTTT,CASSLVAVGELFF
TRBJ2-1,.,TRBV28,.,TGTGCCAGCAGTTTTTTGCAGGGAAAGTACAATGAGCAGTTCTTC,CASSFLQGKYNEQFF
TRBJ2-3,.,TRBV6-5,.,TGTGCCAGCAGTTGGAACCAGGGGTCCACAGATACGCAGTATTTT,CASSWNQGSTDTQYF
TRBJ1-1,.,TRBV18,.,TGTGCCAGCTCAAGATCGGGAGGGGGGAGTGAAGCTTTCTTT,CASSRSGGGSEAFF
TRBJ2-1,.,TRBV6-5,.,TGTGCCACCCGGACTCGGCATGAGCAGTTCTTC,CATRTRHEQFF
TRBJ1-6,.,TRBV6-6,.,TGTGCCAGCAGACAGGGCAATTCACCCCTCCACTTT,CASRQGNSPLHF
TRBJ2-2,.,TRBV7-7,.,TGTGCTAGCAGCTTAACAGGGTCCACCGGGGAGCTGTTTTTT,CASSLTGSTGELFF
TRBJ1-2,.,TRBV29-1,once,TGCAGCGTTGAAGATCAAAGCAGGATAGACTATGGCTACACCTTC,CSVEDQSRIDYGYTF
TRBJ1-4,.,TRBV30,.,TGTGCCTGGAGCAAAAGTTCCAATGAAAAACTGTTTTTT,CAWSKSSNEKLFF
TRBJ2-5,.,TRBV5-4,.,TGTGCCAGCAGCTTGGGCGGCAGAGATCAAGAGACCCAGTACTTC,CASSLGGRDQETQYF
TRBJ2-4,.,TRBV5-1,once,TGCGCCAGCAGCGCCCAGGGGACCCAAGGCATTCAGTACTTC,CASSAQGTQGIQYF
TRBJ1-5,.,TRBV4-3,.,TGCGCCAGCAGTCAAGATCCCCAGCAGCCCCAGCATTTT,CASSQDPQQPQHF
TRBJ2-1,.,TRBV6-6,.,TGTGCCAGCAGTTGGGGGGACCTCCCGAATGAGCAGTTCTTC,CASSWGDLPNEQFF
TRBJ2-7,.,TRBV10-3,.,TGTGCCATCAGCCCGAAGGGCTACGAGCAGTACTTC,CAISPKGYEQYF
TRBJ2-2,TRBD1,TRBV4-1,.,TGCGCCAGCAGCCCCCAGGGGGTGAACACCGGGGAGCTGTTTTTT,CASSPQGVNTGELFF
TRBJ2-1,.,TRBV27,.,TGTGCCAGCAGTTTATCCGCCGGGACCTTCCCCAATGAGCAGTTCTTC,CASSLSAGTFPNEQFF
TRBJ1-4,.,TRBV4-1,.,TGCGCCAGCAGCCACACGACGGAGGAAAATGAAAAACTGTTTTTT,CASSHTTEENEKLFF
TRBJ2-7,TRBD2,TRBV7-2,few,TGTGCCAGCAGTTCTCAGCGGGAGCCAACCTTAACCTACGAGCAGTACTTC,CASSSQREPTLTYEQYF
TRBJ2-5,.,TRBV19,.,TGTGCCAGTAGTATTACAGTTCGACCCCTAAAGGAGACCCAGTACTTC,CASSITVRPLKETQYF
TRBJ2-3,TRBD2,TRBV5-1,.,TGCGCCAGCAGCTACTCGGGAGGGTTCACAGATACGCAGTATTTT,CASSYSGGFTDTQYF
TRBJ1-4,.,TRBV4-3,.,TGCGCCAGCAGTCAAGAAGGCGAAAAACTGTTTTTT,CASSQEGEKLFF
TRBJ2-7,TRBD2,TRBV7-8,.,TGTGCCAGCAGCCGAAGGCGGACTAGCTACGAGCAGTACTTC,CASSRRRTSYEQYF
TRBJ2-5,TRBD1,TRBV7-2,.,TGTGCCAGCAGCTTAGCTACAGGGGCAGAGACCCAGTACTTC,CASSLATGAETQYF
TRBJ2-7,.,TRBV7-9,once,TGTGCCAGCAGCTTAGGAGACGAGCAGTACTTC,CASSLGDEQYF
TRBJ2-7,.,TRBV28,.,TGTGCCAGCAGTTTCAGGGACGAGCAGTACTTC,CASSFRDEQYF
TRBJ1-1,.,TRBV7-6,.,TGTGCCAGCAGCTTAGGACACCCAGGGGAGTATCCTAGCACTGAAGCTTTCTTT,CASSLGHPGEYPSTEAFF
TRBJ1-1,.,TRBV9,.,TGTGCCAGCAGCGCAGACTTAATGCCGCCGAACACTGAAGCTTTCTTT,CASSADLMPPNTEAFF
TRBJ1-3,TRBD1,TRBV7-9,once,TGTGCCAGCAGCAACCAGGGGACAGGGGCCGGAAACACCATATATTTT,CASSNQGTGAGNTIYF
TRBJ2-2,.,TRBV4-1,.,TGCGCCAGCAGCCAGAGGGGTTCCTTGAGTGGGGAGCTGTTTTTT,CASSQRGSLSGELFF
TRBJ2-3,.,TRBV28,.,TGTGCCAGCAGTTATGGCACAGATACGCAGTATTTT,CASSYGTDTQYF
TRBJ1-4,TRBD1,TRBV5-4,.,TGTGCCAGCAGCAAGGAGGGGGCCCAGAATGAAAAACTGTTTTTT,CASSKEGAQNEKLFF
TRBJ1-3,.,TRBV4-1,.,TGCGCCAGCAGCGGGGGAGGAAGACGGGGCACCATATATTTT,CASSGGGRRGTIYF
TRBJ2-7,.,TRBV28,.,TGTGCCAGCACCTCTGGGGCCCACGAGCAGTACTTC,CASTSGAHEQYF
TRBJ2-1,.,TRBV7-8,.,TGTGCCAGCAGCTTAGCCGGGACGTCCTACAATGAGCAGTTCTTC,CASSLAGTSYNEQFF
TRBJ1-1,.,TRBV19,.,TGTGCCAGTAGTATAATTGGCCAAGCTTTCTTT,CASSIIGQAFF
TRBJ1-1,.,TRBV14,.,TGTGCCAGCAGCGCTCGCAGGGGTTGGGCTGAAGCTTTCTTT,CASSARRGWAEAFF
TRBJ2-1,.,TRBV7-9,.,TGTGCCAGCCCGGGGGTAAATGAGCAGTTCTTC,CASPGVNEQFF
TRBJ2-1,.,TRBV25-1,.,TGTGCCAGCAGTGAATACGGGGGTGGATACAATGAGCAGTTCTTC,CASSEYGGGYNEQFF
TRBJ2-1,TRBD2,TRBV30,.,TGTGCCTGGCGTCCTCCCGGGAGGGGTAATGAGCAGTTCTTC,CAWRPPGRGNEQFF
TRBJ2-5,.,TRBV2,once,TGTGCCAGCAAAGGTCAGGGAGAGACCCAGTACTTC,CASKGQGETQYF
TRBJ2-5,TRBD1,TRBV5-6,.,TGTGCCAGCAGCTTGTTGGACAGGGAAAAAGAGACCCAGTACTTC,CASSLLDREKETQYF
TRBJ2-1,.,TRBV7-8,.,TGTGCCAGCAGCAGCTTTTATGGCTCCTACAATGAGCAGTTCTTC,CASSSFYGSYNEQFF
TRBJ2-1,.,TRBV11-3,.,TGTGCCAGCAGCTTTGGCCGGCGGGAAAATGAGCAGTTCTTC,CASSFGRRENEQFF